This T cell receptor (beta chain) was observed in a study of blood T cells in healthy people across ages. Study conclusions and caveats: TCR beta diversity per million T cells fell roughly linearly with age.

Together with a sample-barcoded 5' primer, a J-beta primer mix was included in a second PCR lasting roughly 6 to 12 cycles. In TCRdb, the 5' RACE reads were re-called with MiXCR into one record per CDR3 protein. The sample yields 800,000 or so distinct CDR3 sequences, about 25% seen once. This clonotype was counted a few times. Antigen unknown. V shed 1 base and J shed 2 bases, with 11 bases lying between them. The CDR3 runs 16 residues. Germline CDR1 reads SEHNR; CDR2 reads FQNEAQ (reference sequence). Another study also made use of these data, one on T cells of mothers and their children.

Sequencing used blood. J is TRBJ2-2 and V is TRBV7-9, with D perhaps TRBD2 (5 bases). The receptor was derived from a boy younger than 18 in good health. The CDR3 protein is CASSLGPGTNTGELFF. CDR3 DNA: TGTGCCAGCAGCTTAGGTCCGGGAACCAACACCGGGGAGCTGTTTTTT.